This entry features one TCR beta chain sequence. The sample belongs to a study of blood T cell repertoires in COVID-19. On the study more broadly: Samples taken during acute and convalescent COVID-19 were collected in the United States, Italy and Spain. PBMCs, B-cell-depleted T cells, or T cells provided the cDNA or gDNA that made up the material.

Germline lookup yields CDR1 KGHSH and CDR2 LQKENI. Trimming removed 3 bases from V and 2 bases from J, with 22 bases in between. The CDR3 covers 18 residues. TCRdb keeps only in-frame clones here, not all; method: immunoSEQ multiplex PCR. The table lists around 200,000 clones, more than 85% of them singletons. The material sequenced was peripheral blood. This chain uses TRBV18 with TRBJ1-2, with D maybe TRBD1 (6 bases). The clonotype comes from a man in his forties with active or convalescent COVID-19. CDR3 DNA sequence: TGTGCCAGCTCACCGACTTCCTCTTCACAGGGTTGGAACTATGGCTACACCTTC. Translation gives CASSPTSSSQGWNYGYTF.